This T cell receptor (beta chain) is from a study of blood T cell repertoires in COVID-19. Only in-frame clones appear in the TCRdb table, and some are missing; sequencing was by immunoSEQ multiplex PCR. The sample lists about 140,000 clones; 75% to 85% were seen once. The CDR3 totals 18 residues. V shed 0 bases and J 0 bases; nucleotides not matched to a gene: 11. The germline V gene encodes CDR1 MNHEY and CDR2 SVGEGT. Sequenced: peripheral blood. This chain uses TRBV6-2 or TRBV6-3 with TRBJ2-7, with TRBD1 matching 7 bases. This clonotype originated in a man between 60 and 70 years old with active or convalescent COVID-19. The CDR3 reads CASSYSTKGQRFSYEQYF. The CDR3 bases are TGTGCCAGCAGTTACTCGACGAAGGGACAGAGGTTCTCCTACGAGCAGTACTTC.